The 32 T cell receptor beta chains given below trace back to one sample, sequenced in a study of CD4 T cells in relation to SARS-CoV-2 and coronaviruses. These receptors' targets are unknown. The repertoire was sequenced with immunoSEQ multiplex PCR; TCRdb's copy has only in-frame clones and lacks some. The sample lists almost 30,000 clones, approximately 80% occurring once. CD4+ T cells from unexposed donors were obtained before the COVID-19 pandemic (2011-2018). The cells were cultured for about ten days before CD4+ T cells were isolated. Sequences were obtained from CD4+ T cells from PBMCs, cultured in vitro. These receptor sequences come from a human donor in good health.

The genes are TRBV4-3 and TRBJ2-5; either TRBD1 or TRBD2 may supply D (6 bases each). The CDR3 contains 16 residues. V lost 0 bases and J lost 1, with 12 bases in between. Germline CDR1 LGHNA, CDR2 YSLEER. The CDR3 sequence: CASSQDTGAVQETQYF. Written as DNA, the CDR3 is TGCGCCAGCAGCCAAGATACGGGGGCTGTCCAAGAGACCCAGTACTTC.

The chain joins TRBV23-1 to TRBJ1-1, with TRBD1 identical over 11 bases. TRBV23-1 is designated an ORF whose function remains uncertain. CDR3 length: 17 residues. V lost 4 bases, J lost 4 bases, and 11 bases stayed unmatched. CDR3 residues: CASSPRDRGIKVTEAFF. For the CDR3, the DNA is TGCGCCAGCAGTCCCCGGGACAGGGGGATTAAGGTCACTGAAGCTTTCTTT.

This clone has more than one count but fewer than ten. The chain combines TRBV10-1 with TRBJ1-1, with D hard to call. Germline V CDR1 and CDR2: WNHNN, SYGVQD (reference sequence). The CDR3 has 13 amino acids. Between the trimmed V and J ends, which lost 0 bases and 5 bases, there was a span of 7 bases. The CDR3 sequence: CASSESAGTEAFF. CDR3 nucleotides: TGCGCCAGCAGTGAGTCGGCCGGAACTGAAGCTTTCTTT.

The chain uses TRBV30 and TRBJ1-1; no clear D gene. The germline V and J ends were trimmed by 3 bases and 2 bases, with 4 bases remaining between them. This CDR3 is 11 amino acids long. Looked up from germline, CDR1 is GTSNPN and CDR2 is SVGIG (reference sequence). The CDR3 DNA reads TGTGCCTGGAGGTCCAACACTGAAGCTTTCTTT. Protein sequence: CAWRSNTEAFF.

This clone was picked up one time. The rearrangement uses TRBV4-3 and TRBJ2-7; TRBD1 or TRBD2 may be the D gene (5 bases each). The germline V and J ends were trimmed by 0 bases and 7 bases, with 10 bases remaining between them. The germline CDR1 and CDR2 sequences are LGHNA and YSLEER. The length of the CDR3 is 13 residues. The CDR3 DNA sequence: TGCGCCAGCAGCCAAGAAGCGTGGGGGGAGCAGTACTTC. Protein: CASSQEAWGEQYF.

The genes are TRBV7-2 and TRBJ1-6; the D gene is possibly TRBD1 (5 bases). From germline, CDR1 is SGHTA and CDR2 FQGNSA. Trimming removed 7 bases from V and 6 bases from J, with 13 bases in between. The CDR3 loop spans 14 amino acids. The DNA of the CDR3 is TGTGCCAGCACCTCGTCCGGGGGTAATTCACCCCTCCACTTT. Its protein product is CASTSSGGNSPLHF.

This clone came up once. The chain couples TRBV9 to TRBJ2-2; the match to TRBD1 covers 8 bases. This CDR3 comprises 20 residues. J lost 5 bases, V lost 0 bases, and 18 bases had no gene match. In germline, CDR1 is SGDLS, CDR2 YYNGEE. CDR3 DNA sequence: TGTGCCAGCAGCGTAGCATCCGGCAGGGGGCAGGATTGGAGAACCGGGGAGCTGTTTTTT. Its protein product is CASSVASGRGQDWRTGELFF.

The chain carries TRBV7-2 and TRBJ2-4; 8 bases are shared with TRBD1. CDR1 SGHTA and CDR2 FQGNSA come from the germline V gene. This CDR3 region has 15 residues. The ends lost 5 bases at V and 9 bases at J; junction bases unmatched: 12. CDR3 bases: TGTGCCAGCAGCCCGGGATACAGGGGGGCAAGCATTCAGTACTTC. Protein sequence: CASSPGYRGASIQYF. Combining the CDR3 with reference TRBV7-2 and TRBJ2-4 gives the whole variable domain GAGVSQSPSNKVTEKGKDVELRCDPISGHTALYWYRQSLGQGLEFLIYFQGNSAPDKSGLPSDRFSAERTGGSVSTLTIQRTQQEDSAVYLCASSPGYRGASIQYFGAGTRLSVL.

This clone was detected a few times. The chain links TRBV10-3 to TRBJ2-5; 7 bases line up with TRBD1. Per germline, CDR1 ENHRY and CDR2 SYGVKD. With V trimmed by 6 bases and J by 2 bases, 3 bases remained unmatched. The CDR3 has 13 amino acids. This chain's CDR3 is CAIRPGQQETQYF. In DNA, the CDR3 is TGTGCCATCAGACCGGGACAGCAAGAGACCCAGTACTTC.

The chain links TRBV6-2 or TRBV6-3 to TRBJ2-3; D possibly uses TRBD1 or TRBD2 (6 bases each). V lost 0 bases and J 4 bases, leaving 26 bases between the germline ends. Germline values: CDR1 MNHEY, CDR2 SVGEGT. CDR3 length: 20 amino acids. The CDR3 DNA follows: TGTGCCAGCAGTTACTCGTTTCCGGCCAGGAGGGTAGAGGGGGCAGATACGCAGTATTTT. Its translation: CASSYSFPARRVEGADTQYF.

J is TRBJ2-3 and V is TRBV6-5; unclear D gene. Germline V gives CDR1 MNHEY, CDR2 SVGAGI. The CDR3 covers 13 residues. With 11 bases removed from V and 0 bases from J, the gap between germline ends came to 12 bases. For the CDR3, the DNA is TGTGCCGCCACGTCGTCTAGCACAGATACGCAGTATTTT. This gives the protein CAATSSSTDTQYF.

CDR3 sequence reads: CASSGAPLSGYTF. For the CDR3, the DNA is TGTGCCAGCAGCGGGGCCCCTTTGAGCGGCTACACCTTC. This rearrangement joins TRBV9 to TRBJ1-2, with unresolved D. The germline CDR1 and CDR2 sequences are SGDLS and YYNGEE. The CDR3 consists of 13 residues. Trimming left V 3 bases short and J 8 bases short, with 14 bases between.

The CDR3 sequence: CAISERVTGNSYEQYF. DNA for the CDR3: TGTGCCATCAGTGAGAGGGTAACGGGCAATTCCTACGAGCAGTACTTC. The chain employs TRBV10-3 and TRBJ2-7, with D hard to call. Trimming removed 2 bases at V and 1 base at J, with 15 bases between. Germline V gene sequence: CDR1 ENHRY, CDR2 SYGVKD. This CDR3 spans 16 amino acids.

V gene TRBV18 combines with J gene TRBJ1-1, with a weak D call TRBD1 (6 bases). Germline CDR1 is KGHSH and CDR2 is LQKENI. V was shortened by 5 bases and J by 1 base, with 14 bases between the two germline ends. This CDR3 has 15 residues. The CDR3 nucleotides read TGTGCCAGCTCAAAGACAGGAAACGGGAACACTGAAGCTTTCTTT. This translates into CASSKTGNGNTEAFF.

The chain combines TRBV7-9 with TRBJ2-1; TRBD2 matches 8 bases. This CDR3 has 18 residues. J lost 6 bases, V lost 4 bases, and 17 bases had no gene match. CDR1 is SEHNR, CDR2 FQNEAQ, per germline (reference sequence). The CDR3 nucleotides are TGTGCCAGCAGCTCGACAACTCCGGGACTAGGGGTCTTCAATGAGCAGTTCTTC. Encoded protein: CASSSTTPGLGVFNEQFF. Complete variable domain (other parts from reference TRBV7-9 and TRBJ2-1): DTGVSQNPRHKITKRGQNVTFRCDPISEHNRLYWYRQTLGQGPEFLTYFQNEAQLEKSRLLSDRFSAERPKGSFSTLEIQRTEQGDSAMYLCASSSTTPGLGVFNEQFFGPGTRLTVL.

The chain joins TRBV28 to TRBJ1-5; D perhaps matches TRBD1 (6 bases). Per the germline V gene, CDR1 is MDHEN and CDR2 is SYDVKM. V was shortened by 3 bases and J by 7 bases, with 16 bases between the two germline ends. This CDR3 contains 15 residues. The CDR3, as DNA: TGTGCCAGCAGTTTGGGGTCAGGTAGGGGGCAGCCCCAGCATTTT. Translation gives CASSLGSGRGQPQHF.

The chain is built from TRBV9 and TRBJ1-1, with TRBD1 matching over 7 bases. V shed 0 bases, J shed 5 bases, and the junction held 10 bases outside the gene matches. Germline V gene lookup returns CDR1 SGDLS and CDR2 YYNGEE. CDR3 length equals 16 residues. The CDR3 bases are TGTGCCAGCAGCGTAGATGGACAGGTGCTAAGAACTGAAGCTTTCTTT. Protein sequence: CASSVDGQVLRTEAFF.

V gene TRBV6-4 combines with J gene TRBJ2-2; the match to TRBD2 covers 11 bases. Trimming removed 5 bases from V and 5 bases from J; junction bases left unmatched: 7. CDR3 length equals 16 residues. Germline V gene data show CDR1 as MRHNA and CDR2 as SNTAGT. The CDR3 nucleotides read TGTGCCAGCAGTCTTCTAGCGGGAGGTGAAACCGGGGAGCTGTTTTTT. It specifies CASSLLAGGETGELFF.

The rearrangement uses TRBV27 and TRBJ2-1; 9 bases line up with TRBD2. Germline CDR1 reads MNHEY; CDR2 reads SMNVEV (reference sequence). V shed 8 bases and J 9 bases; nucleotides not matched to a gene: 23. The CDR3 covers 18 residues. CDR3 DNA: TGTGCCAGCTTCCCTGCCGGGACTAGCATTGTCGCGTCTCGTGAGCAGTTCTTC. Protein sequence: CASFPAGTSIVASREQFF.

This clone was detected only a few times. This chain uses TRBV15 with TRBJ1-2, with D possibly TRBD1 on 6 matching bases. The germline V and J ends were trimmed by 6 bases and 3 bases, with 17 bases remaining between them. Germline V CDR1 and CDR2: LNHNV, YYDKDF (reference sequence). This CDR3 spans 15 amino acids. The CDR3 is CATRTGAHPDYGYTF. In DNA form, the CDR3 reads TGTGCCACCAGGACAGGAGCCCACCCTGACTATGGCTACACCTTC.

The gene calls are TRBV29-1 and TRBJ2-7; 11 bases fit TRBD1. This CDR3 spans 16 amino acids. Germline CDR1 reads SQVTM; CDR2 reads ANQGSEA. The junction had 10 bases not matched to a gene; V was cut back by 3 bases and J by 3 bases. The CDR3 DNA sequence: TGCAGCGTTGACCTCTCCGGGACAGGGGGGGTCTACGAGCAGTACTTC. Protein: CSVDLSGTGGVYEQYF.

This chain links TRBV5-8 with TRBJ2-1, with 9 bases lining up with TRBD1. Trimming removed 4 bases from V and 11 bases from J; junction bases left unmatched: 4. The CDR3 spans 12 residues. Germline assignment: CDR1 SGHTS and CDR2 YDEGEE. In nucleotides, the CDR3 is TGTGCCAGCAGCCAGGGACAGGGCAAGCAGTTCTTC. It encodes CASSQGQGKQFF.

The chain is built from TRBV6-5 and TRBJ2-3, with 8 bases fitting TRBD2. With V trimmed by 5 bases and J by 8 bases, 9 bases remained unmatched. The CDR3 is 14 amino acids. The V gene's germline CDR1 is MNHEY and CDR2 SVGAGI. The CDR3 is CASSLTSEGGTQYF. The CDR3 coding sequence is TGTGCCAGCAGTCTGACTAGCGAGGGGGGTACGCAGTATTTT.

This clone came up a few times. The V and J genes are TRBV5-1 and TRBJ2-7; 8 bases fit TRBD1. The CDR3 is 14 residues long. Germline loops: CDR1 SGHRS, CDR2 YFSETQ. V shed 0 bases, J shed 7 bases, and the junction held 6 bases outside the gene matches. CDR3: CASSLGQGAEEQYF. CDR3 DNA sequence: TGCGCCAGCAGCTTGGGCCAGGGGGCTGAAGAGCAGTACTTC.

This clone was counted once. This sequence joins TRBV5-1 and TRBJ1-1; unclear D gene. CDR1 SGHRS and CDR2 YFSETQ come from the germline V gene. The ends were cut back, 0 bases at V and 1 base at J, with 4 bases in the middle. This CDR3 contains 13 residues. The DNA of the CDR3 is TGCGCCAGCAGCTTGGAAAGGAACACTGAAGCTTTCTTT. Protein sequence: CASSLERNTEAFF.

This clone was detected only a few times. This chain connects TRBV6-5 to TRBJ2-3; 13 bases are a match to TRBD2. In germline, CDR1 is MNHEY, CDR2 SVGAGI. V lost 8 bases, J lost 4 bases, and 6 bases stayed unmatched. The CDR3 loop spans 15 amino acids. The CDR3 spells CASGTSGRAPDTQYF. The DNA for the CDR3 is TGTGCCAGCGGAACTAGCGGGAGGGCCCCAGATACGCAGTATTTT.

This clone is labeled medium-sized. The chain links TRBV19 to TRBJ2-5, with TRBD2 identical over 8 bases. J lost 4 bases, V lost 5 bases, and 6 bases had no gene match. CDR3 length: 14 residues. The germline gives CDR1 LNHDA, CDR2 SQIVND (reference sequence). The CDR3 protein is CASSPLSGTETQYF. The CDR3 nucleotides read TGTGCCAGTAGTCCCCTTAGCGGGACAGAGACCCAGTACTTC.

The genes are TRBV27 and TRBJ2-6; 8 nucleotides agree with TRBD1. V lost 7 bases to trimming and J lost 0 bases; unmatched junction nucleotides: 5. The germline V gene encodes CDR1 MNHEY and CDR2 SMNVEV (reference sequence). CDR3 length: 16 residues. The DNA for the CDR3 is TGTGCCAGCAAGACCGGGACAGGCTCTGGGGCCAACGTCCTGACTTTC. Translation gives CASKTGTGSGANVLTF.

CDR3 sequence reads: CASSQDGPDRVVNTIYF. DNA of the CDR3: TGCGCCAGCAGCCAAGACGGTCCGGACAGGGTTGTAAACACCATATATTTT. J is TRBJ1-3 and V is TRBV4-3; TRBD1 matches at 8 bases. Germline lookup yields CDR1 LGHNA and CDR2 YSLEER. V shed 0 bases and J 6 bases; nucleotides not matched to a gene: 10. The CDR3 has 17 residues.

The chain is built from TRBV25-1 and TRBJ2-1; D may be TRBD1 or TRBD2 (5 bases each). Germline CDR1 and CDR2: MGHDK and SYGVNS. The CDR3 consists of 15 residues. With 0 bases removed from V and 4 bases from J, the gap between germline ends came to 10 bases. CDR3 residues: CASSEYQGRYNEQFF. The CDR3 DNA reads as TGTGCCAGCAGTGAATACCAGGGACGGTACAATGAGCAGTTCTTC.

The V gene is TRBV4-3, the J gene TRBJ1-4, with TRBD1 matching over 7 bases. J lost 5 bases, V lost 1 base, and 4 bases had no gene match. The CDR3 runs to 15 residues. CDR1 is LGHNA, CDR2 YSLEER, per germline. CDR3 DNA: TGCGCCAGCAGCCAAGCAGGGGGTGGAAATGAAAAACTGTTTTTT. Translation gives CASSQAGGGNEKLFF.

This chain links TRBV9 with TRBJ1-6, with D tentatively TRBD1 (5 bases). From germline, CDR1 is SGDLS and CDR2 YYNGEE. The CDR3 contains 16 residues. The V end was cut by 3 bases, the J end by 7 bases, with 17 bases between. Written as DNA, the CDR3 is TGTGCCAGCAGCGCGGGGCGCGGGGCGGGAAATTCACCCCTCCACTTT. Amino acids: CASSAGRGAGNSPLHF.